This TCR beta chain originates from a study of regulatory T cells in long-lasting Graves disease. Findings of the study overall: Lower TCR diversity was seen in persistent Graves' patients than in newly diagnosed ones.

Time point reported: persistent/refractory GD, antithyroid drugs over 5 years with positive TRAb. The TCR library was made from RNA that had been extracted from PBMCs in TRIzol. The authors drew roughly 8.1 milliliters of peripheral blood into EDTA tubes. The sample holds a few counts of this clonotype. The antigen remains unidentified. Building the TCR beta libraries relied on iRepertoire HTBI primers, and CDR3 regions underwent Arm-PCR. Original processing notes: Overall, samples carried more than 55 TRBV and 14 TRBJ segments. Via MiXCR, TCRdb re-called the multiplex PCR reads, giving one row per CDR3 protein. Clone size and V and J calls follow TCRdb, not the original study. The sample has 300,000 to 350,000 distinct CDR3 sequences, around a fifth seen once. Sequenced here: peripheral blood mononuclear cells (PBMCs), sampled when the disease was refractory, from a patient treated with antithyroid drugs. The TCR sequence derives from a female donor with Graves disease.

The CDR3 loop is CASSGTLFEQYF. The DNA for the CDR3 is TGTGCCAGCAGTGGGACTCTCTTCGAGCAGTACTTC. The V gene is TRBV5-6, the J gene TRBJ2-7, with TRBD2 as a possible D gene (6 bases). Germline loops: CDR1 SGHDT, CDR2 YYEEEE. V was cut by 5 bases and J by 6 bases, with 12 bases left in between. This CDR3 has 12 residues.